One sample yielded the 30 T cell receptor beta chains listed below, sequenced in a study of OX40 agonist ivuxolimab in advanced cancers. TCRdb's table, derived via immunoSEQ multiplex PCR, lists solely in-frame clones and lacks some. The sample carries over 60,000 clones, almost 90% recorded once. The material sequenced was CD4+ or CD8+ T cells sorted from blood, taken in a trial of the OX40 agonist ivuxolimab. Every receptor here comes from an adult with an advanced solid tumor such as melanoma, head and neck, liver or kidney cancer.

CDR3 loop: CASGGSWGTPLHF. In nucleotides, the CDR3 is TGTGCCAGCGGCGGATCATGGGGGACGCCCCTCCACTTT. The V call is TRBV6-1, the J call TRBJ1-6, with D perhaps matching TRBD1 (5 bases). From germline, CDR1 is MNHNS and CDR2 SASEGT. The CDR3 covers 13 residues. The V and J ends lost 8 bases and 13 bases respectively, with 18 bases between them.

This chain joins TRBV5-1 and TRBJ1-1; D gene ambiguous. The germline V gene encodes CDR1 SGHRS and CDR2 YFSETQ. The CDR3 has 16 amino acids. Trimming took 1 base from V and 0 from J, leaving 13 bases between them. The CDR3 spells CASSLRGHNLNTEAFF. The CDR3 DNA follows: TGCGCCAGCAGCTTGAGAGGCCACAACCTGAACACTGAAGCTTTCTTT.

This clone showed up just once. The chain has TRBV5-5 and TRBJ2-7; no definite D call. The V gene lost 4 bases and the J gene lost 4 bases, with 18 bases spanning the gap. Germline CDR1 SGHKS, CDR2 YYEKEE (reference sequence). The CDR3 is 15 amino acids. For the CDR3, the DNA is TGTGCCAGCAGCCCTCAGTGGGCGGTCGGGTACGAGCAGTACTTC. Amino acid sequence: CASSPQWAVGYEQYF.

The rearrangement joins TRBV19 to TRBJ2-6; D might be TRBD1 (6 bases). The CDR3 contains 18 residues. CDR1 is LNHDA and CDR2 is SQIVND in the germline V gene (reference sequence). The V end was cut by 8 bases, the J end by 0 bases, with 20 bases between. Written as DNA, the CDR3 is TGTGCCAGTGTGAAGAGGGACATCCTGAGCTCTGGGGCCAACGTCCTGACTTTC. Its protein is CASVKRDILSSGANVLTF.

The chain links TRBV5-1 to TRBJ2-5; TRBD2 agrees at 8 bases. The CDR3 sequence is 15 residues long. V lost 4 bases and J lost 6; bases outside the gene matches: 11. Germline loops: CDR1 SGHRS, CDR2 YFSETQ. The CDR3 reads CASSVGAGAIKTQYF. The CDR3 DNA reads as TGCGCCAGCAGCGTAGGAGCGGGAGCTATAAAGACCCAGTACTTC.

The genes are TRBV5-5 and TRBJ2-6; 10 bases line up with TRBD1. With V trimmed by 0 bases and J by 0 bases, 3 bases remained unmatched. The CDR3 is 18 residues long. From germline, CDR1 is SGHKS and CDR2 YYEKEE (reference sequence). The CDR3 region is CASSLGQGAGSGANVLTF. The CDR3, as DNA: TGTGCCAGCAGCTTGGGACAGGGGGCAGGCTCTGGGGCCAACGTCCTGACTTTC.

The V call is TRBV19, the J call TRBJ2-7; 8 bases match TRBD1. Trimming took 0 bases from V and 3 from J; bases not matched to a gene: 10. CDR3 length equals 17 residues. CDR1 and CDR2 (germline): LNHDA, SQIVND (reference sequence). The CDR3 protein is CASSIDRGPSTVYEQYF. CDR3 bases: TGTGCCAGTAGTATAGACAGGGGGCCCTCGACTGTCTACGAGCAGTACTTC.

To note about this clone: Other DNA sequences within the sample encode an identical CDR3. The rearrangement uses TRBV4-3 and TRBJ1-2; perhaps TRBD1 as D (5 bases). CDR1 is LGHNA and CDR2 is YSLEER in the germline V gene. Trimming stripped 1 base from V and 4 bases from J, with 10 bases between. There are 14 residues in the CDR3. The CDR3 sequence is CASSQVAGPYGYTF. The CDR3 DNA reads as TGCGCCAGCAGCCAAGTGGCAGGGCCCTATGGCTACACCTTC.

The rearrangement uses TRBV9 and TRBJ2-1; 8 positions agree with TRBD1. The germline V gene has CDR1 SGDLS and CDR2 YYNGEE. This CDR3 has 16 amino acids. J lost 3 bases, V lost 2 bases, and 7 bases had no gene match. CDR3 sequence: CASSVTGASLYNEQFF. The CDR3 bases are TGTGCCAGCAGCGTGACAGGGGCCTCCCTCTACAATGAGCAGTTCTTC.

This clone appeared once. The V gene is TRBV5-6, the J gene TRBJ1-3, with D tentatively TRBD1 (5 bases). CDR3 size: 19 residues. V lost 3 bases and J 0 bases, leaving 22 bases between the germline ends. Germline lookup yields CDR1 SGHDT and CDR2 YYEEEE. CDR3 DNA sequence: TGTGCCAGCAGCTCCGGCCCAAACTTTGACAGTCACTCTGGAAACACCATATATTTT. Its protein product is CASSSGPNFDSHSGNTIYF.

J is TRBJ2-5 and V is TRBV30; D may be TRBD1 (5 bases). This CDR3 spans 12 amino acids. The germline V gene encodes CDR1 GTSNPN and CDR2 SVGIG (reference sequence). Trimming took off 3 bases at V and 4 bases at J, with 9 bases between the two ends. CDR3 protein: CAWSAGSETQYF. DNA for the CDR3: TGTGCCTGGAGCGCAGGGTCAGAGACCCAGTACTTC. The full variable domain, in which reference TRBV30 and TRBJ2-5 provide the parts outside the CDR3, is SQTIHQWPATLVQPVGSPLSLECTVEGTSNPNLYWYRQAAGRGLQLLFYSVGIGQISSEVPQNLSASRPQDRQFILSSKKLLLSDSGFYLCAWSAGSETQYFGPGTRLLVL.

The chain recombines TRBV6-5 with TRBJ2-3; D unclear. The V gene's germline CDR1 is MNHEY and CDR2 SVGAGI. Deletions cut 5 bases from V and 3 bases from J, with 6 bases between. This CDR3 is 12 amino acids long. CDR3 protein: CASSTPTDTQYF. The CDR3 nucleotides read TGTGCCAGCAGTACCCCTACAGATACGCAGTATTTT.

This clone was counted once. The CDR3 sequence is CASTPGQGAYRNGYTF. The DNA for the CDR3 is TGTGCCAGTACCCCGGGACAGGGGGCTTATAGGAATGGCTACACCTTC. This chain uses TRBV19 with TRBJ1-2; TRBD1 aligns across 12 bases. The J segment lost 6 bases and the V segment lost 7 bases, leaving 12 bases of the junction unmatched. The CDR3 runs to 16 residues. The germline CDR1 and CDR2 sequences are LNHDA and SQIVND (reference sequence).

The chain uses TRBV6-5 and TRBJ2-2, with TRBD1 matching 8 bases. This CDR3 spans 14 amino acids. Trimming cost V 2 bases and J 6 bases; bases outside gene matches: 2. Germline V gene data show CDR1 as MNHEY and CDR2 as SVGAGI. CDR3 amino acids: CASSYGQGAGELFF. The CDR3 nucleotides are TGTGCCAGCAGTTACGGACAGGGCGCCGGGGAGCTGTTTTTT.

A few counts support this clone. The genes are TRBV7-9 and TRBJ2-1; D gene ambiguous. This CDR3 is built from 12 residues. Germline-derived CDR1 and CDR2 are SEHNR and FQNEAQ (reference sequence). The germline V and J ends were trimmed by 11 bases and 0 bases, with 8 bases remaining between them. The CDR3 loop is CALGSSYNEQFF. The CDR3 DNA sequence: TGTGCCTTAGGAAGCTCCTACAATGAGCAGTTCTTC.

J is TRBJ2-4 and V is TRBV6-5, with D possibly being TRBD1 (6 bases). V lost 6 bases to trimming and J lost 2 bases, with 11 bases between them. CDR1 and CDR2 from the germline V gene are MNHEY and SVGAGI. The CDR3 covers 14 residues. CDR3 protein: CASREGGSKNIQYF. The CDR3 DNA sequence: TGTGCCAGCAGGGAAGGGGGATCCAAAAACATTCAGTACTTC.

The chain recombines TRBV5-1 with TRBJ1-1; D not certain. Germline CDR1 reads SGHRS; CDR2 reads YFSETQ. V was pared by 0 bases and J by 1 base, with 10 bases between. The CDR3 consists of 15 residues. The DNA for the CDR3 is TGCGCCAGCAGCTTGGGTCAGGTTTCGAACACTGAAGCTTTCTTT. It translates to CASSLGQVSNTEAFF.

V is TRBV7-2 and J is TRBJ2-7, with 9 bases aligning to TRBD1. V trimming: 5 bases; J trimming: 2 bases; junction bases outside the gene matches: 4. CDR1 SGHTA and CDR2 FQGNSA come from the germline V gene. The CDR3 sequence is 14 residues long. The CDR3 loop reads CASSRGQGPYEQYF. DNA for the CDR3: TGTGCCAGCAGCCGGGGACAGGGCCCCTACGAGCAGTACTTC.

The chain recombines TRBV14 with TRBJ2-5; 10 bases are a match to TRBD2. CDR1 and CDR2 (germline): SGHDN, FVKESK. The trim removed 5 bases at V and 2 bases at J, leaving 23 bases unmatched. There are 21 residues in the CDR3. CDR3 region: CASSARGAGGPKGGGQETQYF. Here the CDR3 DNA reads TGTGCCAGCAGCGCCCGTGGAGCGGGAGGGCCCAAGGGGGGGGGACAAGAGACCCAGTACTTC.

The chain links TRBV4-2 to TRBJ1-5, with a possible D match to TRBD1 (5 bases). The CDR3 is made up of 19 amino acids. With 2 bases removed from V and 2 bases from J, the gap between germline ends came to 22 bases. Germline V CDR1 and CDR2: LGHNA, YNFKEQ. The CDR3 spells CASSQIRVWGRLGNQPQHF. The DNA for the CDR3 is TGTGCCAGCAGCCAAATTCGAGTCTGGGGGAGGCTCGGCAATCAGCCCCAGCATTTT.

CDR3 coding DNA: TGTGCCAGCAGTTACAAGGGTTACGGCTACACCTTC. Protein product: CASSYKGYGYTF. The chain combines TRBV6-6 with TRBJ1-2, with D uncertain. The germline gives CDR1 MNHNY, CDR2 SVGAGI (reference sequence). V lost 2 bases to trimming and J lost 8 bases, with 9 bases between them. The CDR3 totals 12 residues.

The CDR3 reads CASSDIPRPTTGELFF. Written as DNA, the CDR3 is TGCGCCAGCAGTGACATCCCCAGGCCCACGACCGGGGAGCTGTTTTTT. The chain recombines TRBV10-2 with TRBJ2-2; D ambiguous. The CDR3 covers 16 residues. The ends were cut back, 3 bases at V and 5 bases at J, with 16 bases in the middle. Germline V CDR1 and CDR2: WSHSY, SAAADI.

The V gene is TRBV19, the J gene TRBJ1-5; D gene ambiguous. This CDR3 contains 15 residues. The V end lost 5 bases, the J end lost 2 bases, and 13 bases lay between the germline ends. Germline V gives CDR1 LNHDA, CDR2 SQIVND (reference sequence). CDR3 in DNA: TGTGCCAGTAGTTATGAGGGTACTGGCAATCAGCCCCAGCATTTT. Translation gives CASSYEGTGNQPQHF. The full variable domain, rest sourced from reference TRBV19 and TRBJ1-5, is DGGITQSPKYLFRKEGQNVTLSCEQNLNHDAMYWYRQDPGQGLRLIYYSQIVNDFQKGDIAEGYSVSREKKESFPLTVTSAQKNPTAFYLCASSYEGTGNQPQHFGDGTRLSIL.

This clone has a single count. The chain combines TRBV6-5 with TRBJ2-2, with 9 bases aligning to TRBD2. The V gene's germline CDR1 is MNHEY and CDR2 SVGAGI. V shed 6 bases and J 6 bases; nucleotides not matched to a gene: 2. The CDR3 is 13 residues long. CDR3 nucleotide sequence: TGTGCCAGCAGAGCGGGAGGTTCCGGGGAGCTGTTTTTT. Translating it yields CASRAGGSGELFF.

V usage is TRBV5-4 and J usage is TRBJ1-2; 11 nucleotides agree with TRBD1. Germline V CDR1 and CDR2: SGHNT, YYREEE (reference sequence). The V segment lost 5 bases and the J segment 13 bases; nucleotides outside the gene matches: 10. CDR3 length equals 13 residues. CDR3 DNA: TGTGCCAGCAGGGGGACAGGGGGGGATTTGTCCACCTTC. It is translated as CASRGTGGDLSTF.

The CDR3 reads CASSPGGKQKLFF. CDR3 in DNA: TGTGCCAGCAGTCCTGGGGGGAAACAAAAACTGTTTTTT. V and J are TRBV11-2 and TRBJ1-4, with D perhaps TRBD1 (5 bases). This CDR3 has 13 residues. Germline-derived CDR1 and CDR2 are SGHAT and FQNNGV. Trimming removed 6 bases from V and 9 bases from J, with 14 bases in between.

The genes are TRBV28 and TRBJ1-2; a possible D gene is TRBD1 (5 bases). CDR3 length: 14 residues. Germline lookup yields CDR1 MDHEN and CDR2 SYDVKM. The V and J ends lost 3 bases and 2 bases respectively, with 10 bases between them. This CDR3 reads CASSFGAGNYGYTF. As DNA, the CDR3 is TGTGCCAGCAGTTTTGGGGCAGGGAACTATGGCTACACCTTC.

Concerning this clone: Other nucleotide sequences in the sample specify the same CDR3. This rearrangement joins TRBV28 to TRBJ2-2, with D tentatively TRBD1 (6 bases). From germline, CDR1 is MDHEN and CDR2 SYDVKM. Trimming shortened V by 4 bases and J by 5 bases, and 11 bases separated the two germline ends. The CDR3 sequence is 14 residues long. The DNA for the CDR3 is TGTGCCAGCAGTTGGCAGGGGTGGACCGGGGAGCTGTTTTTT. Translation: CASSWQGWTGELFF.

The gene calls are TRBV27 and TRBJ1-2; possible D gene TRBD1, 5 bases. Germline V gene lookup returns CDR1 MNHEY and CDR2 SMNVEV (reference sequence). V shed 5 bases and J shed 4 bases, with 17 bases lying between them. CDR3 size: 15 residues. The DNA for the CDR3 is TGTGCCAGCAGTCCCCGCTGGGGAAGGGGCTATGGCTACACCTTC. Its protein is CASSPRWGRGYGYTF.

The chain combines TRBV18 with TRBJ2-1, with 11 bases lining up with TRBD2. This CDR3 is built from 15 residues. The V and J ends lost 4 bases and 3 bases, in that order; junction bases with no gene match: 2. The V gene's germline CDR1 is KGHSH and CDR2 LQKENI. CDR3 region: CASSLGTSGYNEQFF. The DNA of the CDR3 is TGTGCCAGCTCACTAGGGACTAGCGGCTACAATGAGCAGTTCTTC.